This TCR beta chain comes out of a study of T cells in Graves' hyperthyroidism and ophthalmopathy. Study-wide background: Prior to any treatment, at the point of initial diagnosis, peripheral blood was collected.

Study-wide results and limits: Model output signaled ophthalmopathy a median roughly 6 months ahead of onset. Using 13 V-J features, a model discriminated ophthalmopathy from stable hyperthyroidism. Most clonotypes expanded in the thyroid (above 0.001) were also present in blood.

CDR1 is LGHDT and CDR2 is YNNKEL in the germline V gene (reference sequence). The CDR3 contains 13 residues. RNA transcripts gave rise to amplified TCR beta CDR3 regions. HTBI primers were used for first-round RT-PCR of the TCR CDR3. TCRdb called the multiplex PCR reads again in MiXCR, with one record for every CDR3 protein. This sample has hundreds of thousands of distinct CDR3 sequences, with 14% found just once. This clonotype was detected ten times or more. Its antigen is unidentified. The junction shows a germline mismatch at one end, possibly a read error. Sequenced material: blood. The rearrangement joins TRBV3-1 to TRBJ2-5; unclear D gene. The TCR was taken from a woman aged 18-30 years with Graves' hyperthyroidism. The CDR3 loop is CASNQIWGETQYF. In nucleotides, the CDR3 is TGTGCCAGCAACCAAATTTGGGGAGAGACCCAGTACTTC.